The next 17 T cell receptor beta chains were all read from a single sample in a study of T cell repertoires in cytomegalovirus infection. TCRdb itself ran the reads through MiXCR, one entry per CDR3 protein. The sample shows roughly 700,000 distinct CDR3 sequences, around 31% of them seen only once. Their specific antigens are unknown. The source was cultured PBMCs, collected from culture after CMV antigen stimulation. The receptors derive from a human donor in good health (CMV status not recorded). Some clones in this sample may be carry-over from other donors' samples.

The genes are TRBV20-1 and TRBJ2-5; 7 bases are shared with TRBD1. Germline lookup yields CDR1 DFQATT and CDR2 SNEGSKA (reference sequence). CDR3 length equals 16 residues. The V and J ends lost 6 bases and 2 bases, in that order; junction bases with no gene match: 15. The CDR3 loop reads CSAPTPPGQIQETQYF. The CDR3 bases are TGCAGTGCCCCAACACCCCCGGGACAGATACAAGAGACCCAGTACTTC.

The chain carries TRBV2 and TRBJ1-1; possible D gene TRBD1, 5 bases. Trimming took 7 bases from V and 4 from J, leaving 19 bases between them. The germline gives CDR1 SNHLY, CDR2 FYNNEI. The CDR3 consists of 15 residues. The chain's CDR3 is CASIEDRGMGTEAFF. CDR3 nucleotide sequence: TGTGCCAGCATCGAGGATCGGGGGATGGGCACTGAAGCTTTCTTT.

The chain uses TRBV28 and TRBJ1-2; possibly TRBD1 for D (5 bases). This CDR3 has 14 residues. Trimming removed 8 bases from V and 2 bases from J, with 15 bases in between. Germline V gene lookup returns CDR1 MDHEN and CDR2 SYDVKM. CDR3 sequence: CASGPWGSNYGYTF. DNA of the CDR3: TGTGCCAGCGGACCTTGGGGGTCGAACTATGGCTACACCTTC.

The chain recombines TRBV2 with TRBJ1-4; D gene ambiguous. The CDR3 consists of 14 residues. Trimming pared 4 bases from V and 3 bases from J, leaving 9 bases between. Per germline, CDR1 SNHLY and CDR2 FYNNEI. Written as DNA, the CDR3 is TGTGCCAGCAGTGTTAGAGGGTCTAATGAAAAACTGTTTTTT. It yields the protein CASSVRGSNEKLFF.

The chain couples TRBV7-9 to TRBJ2-3, with D possibly matching TRBD2 (5 bases). Trimming cost V 1 base and J 0 bases, with 11 bases left between them. Germline lookup yields CDR1 SEHNR and CDR2 FQNEAQ (reference sequence). The CDR3 has 16 residues. CDR3 coding DNA: TGTGCCAGCAGCTTAGAACGGGGAACTAGCACAGATACGCAGTATTTT. Translated, it gives CASSLERGTSTDTQYF.

In this sample, this clonotype turned up many times. Here the CDR3 DNA reads TGTGCCAGCAGCGCGTACCCAGGGAAGGCTGACACTGAAGCTTTCTTT. This encodes CASSAYPGKADTEAFF. V gene TRBV7-8 combines with J gene TRBJ1-1, with D maybe TRBD1 (5 bases). Trimming pared 5 bases from V and 3 bases from J, leaving 19 bases between. The CDR3 length is 16 residues. Looked up from germline, CDR1 is SGHVS and CDR2 is FQNEAQ.

This clonotype has only a few counts. The genes are TRBV2 and TRBJ1-1, with D uncertain. CDR1 is SNHLY, CDR2 FYNNEI, per germline. V shed 6 bases and J shed 1 base, with 6 bases lying between them. CDR3 size: 12 residues. The CDR3 DNA reads TGTGCCAGCAGGGACCCGAACACTGAAGCTTTCTTT. Translating it yields CASRDPNTEAFF.

This clonotype appeared many times. The chain carries TRBV7-2 and TRBJ1-2; D call uncertain. There are 13 residues in the CDR3. V was pared by 5 bases and J by 3 bases, with 10 bases between. Per germline, CDR1 SGHTA and CDR2 FQGNSA. The CDR3 loop reads CASSPTRDYGYTF. CDR3 DNA sequence: TGTGCCAGCAGCCCAACCCGGGACTATGGCTACACCTTC.

The chain is built from TRBV6-2 or TRBV6-3 and TRBJ2-7, with 8 bases fitting TRBD2. The CDR3 totals 14 residues. Germline V CDR1 and CDR2: MNHEY, SVGEGT. Germline trimming cut 4 bases from V and 5 bases from J; bases unmatched to any gene: 7. The CDR3 reads CASSSLAGDHEQYF. As DNA, the CDR3 is TGTGCCAGCAGTTCTCTAGCGGGCGACCACGAGCAGTACTTC.

CDR3 bases: TGTGCCAGCAGTGCCCGAGGAGGGTTAGGCAACACCATATATTTT. This translates into CASSARGGLGNTIYF. This rearrangement joins TRBV6-1 to TRBJ1-3; unclear D gene. Germline CDR1 MNHNS, CDR2 SASEGT. The V end lost 4 bases, the J end lost 7 bases, and 17 bases lay between the germline ends. CDR3 length equals 15 residues.

This clonotype was seen a handful of times. The J gene is TRBJ2-1, the V gene TRBV4-3, with D possibly matching TRBD2 (5 bases). The CDR3 contains 14 residues. CDR1 and CDR2 from the germline V gene are LGHNA and YSLEER. Trimming took off 4 bases at V and 6 bases at J, with 13 bases between the two ends. The CDR3, as DNA: TGCGCCAGCAGCCCTCTCGGGGTCCTCAATGAGCAGTTCTTC. Translated, it gives CASSPLGVLNEQFF.

At least ten counts were recorded for this clonotype. This chain connects TRBV7-2 to TRBJ2-1, with a tentative D call TRBD2 (5 bases). Germline assignment: CDR1 SGHTA and CDR2 FQGNSA. Between the trimmed V and J ends, which lost 3 bases and 10 bases, there was a span of 13 bases. The CDR3 length is 13 residues. For the CDR3, the DNA is TGTGCCAGCAGCTTTTGGGAAGGAGGAGAGCAGTTCTTC. Protein product: CASSFWEGGEQFF.

This clonotype was picked up many times. The V and J genes are TRBV7-2 and TRBJ2-7; D may match TRBD1 or TRBD2 (5 bases each). V was shortened by 5 bases and J by 6 bases, with 17 bases between the two germline ends. Germline V CDR1 and CDR2: SGHTA, FQGNSA. The CDR3 runs 14 residues. DNA for the CDR3: TGTGCCAGCAGCCAGGGCGTGAGGGGTCTCGAGCAGTACTTC. It is translated as CASSQGVRGLEQYF.

This clonotype was seen many times. The rearrangement uses TRBV7-6 and TRBJ2-1; D call uncertain. Germline V lookup: CDR1 SGHVS, CDR2 FNYEAQ. Between the trimmed V and J ends, which lost 1 base and 0 bases, there was a span of 13 bases. This CDR3 has 17 amino acids. The DNA of the CDR3 is TGTGCCAGCAGCTTAGGCCCTCTAACAAGCTCCTACAATGAGCAGTTCTTC. It specifies CASSLGPLTSSYNEQFF.

This clonotype came up a few times. The V gene is TRBV20-1, the J gene TRBJ1-1; D gene uncertain. In germline, CDR1 is DFQATT, CDR2 SNEGSKA (reference sequence). The CDR3 is 14 residues long. V lost 1 base to trimming and J lost 5 bases, with 14 bases between them. CDR3 bases: TGCAGTGCTAGAGGGCGGGAAACGTGGACTGAAGCTTTCTTT. Its translation: CSARGRETWTEAFF.

The V gene is TRBV5-5, the J gene TRBJ2-3, with D perhaps matching TRBD1 (5 bases). Germline CDR1 and CDR2: SGHKS and YYEKEE (reference sequence). The CDR3 totals 14 residues. The germline V and J ends were trimmed by 0 bases and 4 bases, with 9 bases remaining between them. DNA for the CDR3: TGTGCCAGCAGCTTGGCCCAGGGCCCAGATACGCAGTATTTT. As protein: CASSLAQGPDTQYF.

V gene TRBV6-6 combines with J gene TRBJ2-3; D is unresolved. CDR1 and CDR2 (germline): MNHNY, SVGAGI (reference sequence). The V gene lost 0 bases and the J gene lost 0 bases, with 7 bases spanning the gap. The CDR3 is 15 amino acids. CDR3 sequence (DNA): TGTGCCAGCAGTTACTCTCCACTTAGCACAGATACGCAGTATTTT. This codes for CASSYSPLSTDTQYF.